The following is a TCR beta chain sequence with its context. Antigen: not known. These data come from a study of circulating and synovial CD4+ cells in juvenile arthritis. TCRdb keeps only in-frame clones here, not all; method: immunoSEQ multiplex PCR. The sample includes 30,000 to 40,000 clones, roughly 96% seen only once; the top ten take around 0.68%. Sequenced samples came from active juvenile idiopathic arthritis patients. Study results and caveats: Measured synovium overlap likely understates the true shared repertoire. Circulating pathogenic-like lymphocytes shared a substantially higher fraction of CDR3 sequences with synovium than bulk blood. These repertoires were less diverse than bulk blood CD4 repertoires.

Germline values: CDR1 SNHLY, CDR2 FYNNEI. Trimming cost V 1 base and J 5 bases, with 8 bases left between them. The CDR3 is 13 amino acids. The sequencing input was CD4+ T cells from blood. This receptor was identified in a human donor with juvenile idiopathic arthritis. V is TRBV2 and J is TRBJ1-1, with D tentatively TRBD1 (5 bases). The DNA for the CDR3 is TGTGCCAGCAGTGAAGGTAGGGGAACTGAAGCTTTCTTT. The encoded protein is CASSEGRGTEAFF. Full variable domain (missing parts from reference TRBV2 and TRBJ1-1): EPEVTQTPSHQVTQMGQEVILRCVPISNHLYFYWYRQILGQKVEFLVSFYNNEISEKSEIFDDQFSVERPDGSNFTLKIRSTKLEDSAMYFCASSEGRGTEAFFGQGTRLTVV.